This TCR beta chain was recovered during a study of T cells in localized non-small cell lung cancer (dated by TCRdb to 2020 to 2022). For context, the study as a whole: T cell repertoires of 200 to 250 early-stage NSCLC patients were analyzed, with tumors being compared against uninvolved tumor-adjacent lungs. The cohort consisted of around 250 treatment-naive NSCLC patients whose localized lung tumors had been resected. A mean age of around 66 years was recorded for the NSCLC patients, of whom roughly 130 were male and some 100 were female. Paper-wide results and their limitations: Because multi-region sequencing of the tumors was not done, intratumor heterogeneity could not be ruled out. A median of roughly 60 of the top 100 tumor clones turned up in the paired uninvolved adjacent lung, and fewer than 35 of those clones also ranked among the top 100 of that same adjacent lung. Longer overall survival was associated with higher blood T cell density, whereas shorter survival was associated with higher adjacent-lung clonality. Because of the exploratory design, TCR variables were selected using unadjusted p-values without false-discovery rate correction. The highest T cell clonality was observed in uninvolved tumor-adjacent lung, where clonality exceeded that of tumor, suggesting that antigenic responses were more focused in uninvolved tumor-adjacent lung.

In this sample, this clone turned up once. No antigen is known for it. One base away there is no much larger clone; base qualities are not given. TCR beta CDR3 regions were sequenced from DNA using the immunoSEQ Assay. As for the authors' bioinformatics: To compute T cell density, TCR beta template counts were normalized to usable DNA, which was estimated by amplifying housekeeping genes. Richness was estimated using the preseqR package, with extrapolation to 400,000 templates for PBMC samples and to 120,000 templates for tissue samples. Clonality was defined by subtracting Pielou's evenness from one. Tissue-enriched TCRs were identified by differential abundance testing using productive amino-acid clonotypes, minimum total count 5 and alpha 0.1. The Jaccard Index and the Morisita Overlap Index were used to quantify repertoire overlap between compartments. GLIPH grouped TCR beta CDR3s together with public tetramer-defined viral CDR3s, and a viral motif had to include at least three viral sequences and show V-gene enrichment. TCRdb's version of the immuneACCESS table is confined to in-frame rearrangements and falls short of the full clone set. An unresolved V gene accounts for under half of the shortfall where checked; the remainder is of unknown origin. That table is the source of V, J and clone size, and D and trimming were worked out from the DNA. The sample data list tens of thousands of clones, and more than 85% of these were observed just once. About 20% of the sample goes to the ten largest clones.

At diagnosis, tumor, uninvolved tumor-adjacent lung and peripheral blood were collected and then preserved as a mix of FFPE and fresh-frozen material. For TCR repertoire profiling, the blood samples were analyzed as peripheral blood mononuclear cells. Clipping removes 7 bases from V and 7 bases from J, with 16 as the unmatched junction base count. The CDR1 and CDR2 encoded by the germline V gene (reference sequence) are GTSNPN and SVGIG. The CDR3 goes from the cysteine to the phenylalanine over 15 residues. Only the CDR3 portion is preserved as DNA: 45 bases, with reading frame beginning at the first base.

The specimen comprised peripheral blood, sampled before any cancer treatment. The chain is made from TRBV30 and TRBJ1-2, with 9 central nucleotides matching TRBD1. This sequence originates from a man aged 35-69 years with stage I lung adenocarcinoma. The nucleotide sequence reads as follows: TGTGCCTTAAACTCCGGGACAGGGTTGGGTGGTGGCTACACCTTC. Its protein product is CALNSGTGLGGGYTF.